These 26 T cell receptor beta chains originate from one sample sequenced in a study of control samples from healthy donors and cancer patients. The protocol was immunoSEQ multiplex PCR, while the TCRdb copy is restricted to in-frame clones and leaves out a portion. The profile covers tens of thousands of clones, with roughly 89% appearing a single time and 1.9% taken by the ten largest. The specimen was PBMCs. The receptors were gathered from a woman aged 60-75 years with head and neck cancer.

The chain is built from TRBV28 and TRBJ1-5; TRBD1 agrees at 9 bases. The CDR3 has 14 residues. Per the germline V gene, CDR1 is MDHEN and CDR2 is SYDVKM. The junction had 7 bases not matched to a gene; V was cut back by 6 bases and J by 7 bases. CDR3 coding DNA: TGTGCCAGCAGCCGCGACAGGGGGTGGCAGCCCCAGCATTTT. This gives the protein CASSRDRGWQPQHF.

CDR3 DNA: TGTGCCAGTAGTATCTCAGGTTATGGTGGCTACACCTTC. It specifies CASSISGYGGYTF. The rearrangement joins TRBV19 to TRBJ1-2; D gene unclear. V lost 3 bases and J 7 bases, leaving 12 bases between the germline ends. This CDR3 region has 13 residues. The germline V gene has CDR1 LNHDA and CDR2 SQIVND (reference sequence).

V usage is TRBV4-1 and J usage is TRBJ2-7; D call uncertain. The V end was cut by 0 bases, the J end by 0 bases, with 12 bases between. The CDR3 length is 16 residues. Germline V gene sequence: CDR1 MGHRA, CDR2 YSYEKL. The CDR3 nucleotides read TGCGCCAGCAGCCAAGATTTGTGGGGATTCTCCTACGAGCAGTACTTC. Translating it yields CASSQDLWGFSYEQYF.

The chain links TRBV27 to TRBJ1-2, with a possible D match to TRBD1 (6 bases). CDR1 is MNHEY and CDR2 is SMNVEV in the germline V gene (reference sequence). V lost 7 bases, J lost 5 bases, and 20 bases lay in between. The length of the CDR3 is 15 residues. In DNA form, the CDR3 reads TGTGCCAGCAAGAGGACCCAGGGGAATCGGTATGGCTACACCTTC. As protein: CASKRTQGNRYGYTF.

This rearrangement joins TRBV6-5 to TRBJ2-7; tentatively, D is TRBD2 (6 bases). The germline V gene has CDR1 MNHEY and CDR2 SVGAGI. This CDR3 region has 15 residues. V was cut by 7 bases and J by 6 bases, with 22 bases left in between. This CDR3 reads CASTLAGLGGGEQYF. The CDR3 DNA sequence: TGTGCCAGCACTCTTGCAGGGCTGGGGGGAGGCGAGCAGTACTTC.

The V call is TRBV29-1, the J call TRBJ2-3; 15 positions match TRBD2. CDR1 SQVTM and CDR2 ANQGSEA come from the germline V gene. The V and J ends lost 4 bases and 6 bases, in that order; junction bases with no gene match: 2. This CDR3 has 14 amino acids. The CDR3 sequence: CSVAGLAGGDTQYF. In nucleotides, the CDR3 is TGCAGCGTTGCCGGACTAGCGGGAGGGGATACGCAGTATTTT.

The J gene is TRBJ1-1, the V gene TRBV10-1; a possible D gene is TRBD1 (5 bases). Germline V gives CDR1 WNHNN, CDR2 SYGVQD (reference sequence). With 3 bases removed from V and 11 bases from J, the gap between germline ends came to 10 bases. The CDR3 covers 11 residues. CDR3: CASSDRDVAFF. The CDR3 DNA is TGCGCCAGCAGTGACAGGGATGTTGCTTTCTTT.

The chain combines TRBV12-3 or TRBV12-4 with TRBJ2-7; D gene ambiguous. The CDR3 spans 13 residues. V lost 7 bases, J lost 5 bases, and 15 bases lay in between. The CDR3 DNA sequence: TGTGCCAGCAAACGCGGATCATATGACGAGCAGTACTTC. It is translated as CASKRGSYDEQYF.

This chain's CDR3 is CATSDGYTVTGELFF. DNA of the CDR3: TGTGCCACCAGTGATGGATATACAGTCACCGGGGAGCTGTTTTTT. The rearrangement joins TRBV24-1 to TRBJ2-2; D uncertain. CDR1 KGHDR and CDR2 SFDVKD come from the germline V gene. The CDR3 is 15 amino acids. The germline V and J ends were trimmed by 3 bases and 4 bases, with 11 bases remaining between them.

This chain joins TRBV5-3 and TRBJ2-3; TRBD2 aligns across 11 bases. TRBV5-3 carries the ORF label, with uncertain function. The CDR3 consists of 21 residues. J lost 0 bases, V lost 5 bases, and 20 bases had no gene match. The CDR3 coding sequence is TGTGCCAGAAGATCAAATTGGACTAGCGGGCTTTCTTTTTCTAGCACAGATACGCAGTATTTT. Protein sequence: CARRSNWTSGLSFSSTDTQYF.

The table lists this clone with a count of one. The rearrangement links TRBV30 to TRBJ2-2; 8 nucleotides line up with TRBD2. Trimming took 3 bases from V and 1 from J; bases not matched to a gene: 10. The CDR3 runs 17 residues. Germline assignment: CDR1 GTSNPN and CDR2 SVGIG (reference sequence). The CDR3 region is CAWSLLLAGQNTGELFF. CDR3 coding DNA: TGTGCCTGGAGCCTCCTATTAGCGGGGCAGAACACCGGGGAGCTGTTTTTT.

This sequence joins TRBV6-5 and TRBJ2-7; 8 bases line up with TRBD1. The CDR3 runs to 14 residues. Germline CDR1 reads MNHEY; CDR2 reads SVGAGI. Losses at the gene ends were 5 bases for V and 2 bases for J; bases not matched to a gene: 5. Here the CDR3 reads CASSTGTGAYEQYF. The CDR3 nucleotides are TGTGCCAGCAGTACCGGGACAGGAGCCTACGAGCAGTACTTC.

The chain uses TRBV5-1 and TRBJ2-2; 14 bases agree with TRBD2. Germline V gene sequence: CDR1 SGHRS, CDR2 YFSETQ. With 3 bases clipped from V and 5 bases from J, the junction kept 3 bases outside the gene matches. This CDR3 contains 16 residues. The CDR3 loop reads CASSSGTSGRTGELFF. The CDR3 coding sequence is TGCGCCAGCAGCTCCGGGACTAGCGGGAGAACCGGGGAGCTGTTTTTT.

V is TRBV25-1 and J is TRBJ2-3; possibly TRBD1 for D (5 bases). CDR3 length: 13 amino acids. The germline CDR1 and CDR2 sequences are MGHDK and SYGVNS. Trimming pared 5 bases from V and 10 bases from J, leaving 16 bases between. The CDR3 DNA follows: TGTGCCAGCAGTTACTCAGGGATTGCAGCGCAGTATTTT. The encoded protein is CASSYSGIAAQYF.

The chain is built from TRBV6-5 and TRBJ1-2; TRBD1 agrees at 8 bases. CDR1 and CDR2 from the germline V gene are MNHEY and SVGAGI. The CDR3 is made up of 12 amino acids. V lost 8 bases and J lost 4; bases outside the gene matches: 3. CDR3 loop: CASGQGGYGYTF. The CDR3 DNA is TGTGCCAGCGGACAGGGCGGCTATGGCTACACCTTC.

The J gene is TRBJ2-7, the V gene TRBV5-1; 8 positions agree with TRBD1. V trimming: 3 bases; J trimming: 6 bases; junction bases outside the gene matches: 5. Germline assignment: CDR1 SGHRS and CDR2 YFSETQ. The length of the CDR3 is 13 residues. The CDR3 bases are TGCGCCAGCAGCTGGACAGGGCCTGGCGAGCAGTACTTC. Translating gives CASSWTGPGEQYF.

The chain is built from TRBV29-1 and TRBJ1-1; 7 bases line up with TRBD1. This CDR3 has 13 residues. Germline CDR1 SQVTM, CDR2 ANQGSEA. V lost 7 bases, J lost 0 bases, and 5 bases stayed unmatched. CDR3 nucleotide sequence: TGCAGCGCCTACACAGGGGTGAACACTGAAGCTTTCTTT. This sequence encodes CSAYTGVNTEAFF.

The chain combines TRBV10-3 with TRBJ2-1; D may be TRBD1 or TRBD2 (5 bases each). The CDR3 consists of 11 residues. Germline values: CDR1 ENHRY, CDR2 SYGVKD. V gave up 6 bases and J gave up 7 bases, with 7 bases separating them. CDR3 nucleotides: TGTGCCATCAGGGGGGTGAATGAGCAGTTCTTC. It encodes CAIRGVNEQFF.

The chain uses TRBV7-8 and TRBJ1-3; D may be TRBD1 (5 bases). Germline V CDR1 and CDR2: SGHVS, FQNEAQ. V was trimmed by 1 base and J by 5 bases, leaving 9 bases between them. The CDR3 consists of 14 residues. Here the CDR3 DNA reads TGTGCCAGCAGCTTAGAGGCAGGGAGAAACACCATATATTTT. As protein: CASSLEAGRNTIYF.

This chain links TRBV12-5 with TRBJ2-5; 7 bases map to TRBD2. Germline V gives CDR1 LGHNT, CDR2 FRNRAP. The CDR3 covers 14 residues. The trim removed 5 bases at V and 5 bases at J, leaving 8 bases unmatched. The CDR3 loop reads CASGPGLSFETQYF. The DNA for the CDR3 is TGTGCTAGTGGTCCGGGACTATCATTCGAGACCCAGTACTTC.

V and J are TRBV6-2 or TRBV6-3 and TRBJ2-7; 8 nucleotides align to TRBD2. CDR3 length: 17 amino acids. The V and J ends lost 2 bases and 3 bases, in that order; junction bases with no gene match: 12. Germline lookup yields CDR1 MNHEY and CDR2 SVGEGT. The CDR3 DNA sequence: TGTGCCAGCAGTTACCCGCGGACTAGCCCGGTCGACTACGAGCAGTACTTC. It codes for CASSYPRTSPVDYEQYF.

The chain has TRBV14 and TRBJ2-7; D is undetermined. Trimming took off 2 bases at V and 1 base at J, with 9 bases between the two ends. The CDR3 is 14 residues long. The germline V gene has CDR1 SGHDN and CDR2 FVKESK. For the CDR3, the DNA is TGTGCCAGCAGCCAAAACAGAATTTCCTACGAGCAGTACTTC. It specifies CASSQNRISYEQYF.

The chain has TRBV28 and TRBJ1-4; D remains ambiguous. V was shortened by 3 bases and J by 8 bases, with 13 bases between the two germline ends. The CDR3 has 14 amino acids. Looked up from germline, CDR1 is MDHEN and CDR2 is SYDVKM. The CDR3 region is CASSFQPGWEKLFF. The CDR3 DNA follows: TGTGCCAGCAGTTTTCAGCCAGGATGGGAAAAACTGTTTTTT.

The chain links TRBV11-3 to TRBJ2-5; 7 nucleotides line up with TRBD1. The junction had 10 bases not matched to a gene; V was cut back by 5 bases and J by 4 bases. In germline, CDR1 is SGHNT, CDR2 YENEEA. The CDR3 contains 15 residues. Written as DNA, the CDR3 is TGTGCCAGCAGCCTAGGGGGCGATTCTTTAGAGACCCAGTACTTC. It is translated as CASSLGGDSLETQYF.

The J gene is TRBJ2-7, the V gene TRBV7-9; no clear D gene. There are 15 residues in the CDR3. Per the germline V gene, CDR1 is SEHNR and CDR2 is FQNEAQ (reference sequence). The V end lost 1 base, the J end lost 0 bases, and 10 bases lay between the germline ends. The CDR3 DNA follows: TGTGCCAGCAGCTTAGATTTCCAGGTCTCCTACGAGCAGTACTTC. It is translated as CASSLDFQVSYEQYF.

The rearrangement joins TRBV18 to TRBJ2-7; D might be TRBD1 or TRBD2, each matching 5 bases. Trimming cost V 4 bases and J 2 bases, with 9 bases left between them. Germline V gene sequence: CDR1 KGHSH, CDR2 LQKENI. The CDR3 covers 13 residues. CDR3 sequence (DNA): TGTGCCAGCTCACGTTCGGGGCCCTACGAGCAGTACTTC. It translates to CASSRSGPYEQYF.